Ten or more counts support the clone carrying this T cell receptor (beta chain). Stability of Graves' hyperthyroidism was defined as absent ophthalmopathy progression within 18 months. Hyperthyroidism was newly diagnosed in patients aged 18 to 65 (duration under 2 months). Exclusions: uncontrolled infection, other autoimmune disease, pregnancy, lactation. PBMCs were obtained from 9.5 to 10 ml fresh peripheral blood. This entry is derived from a study of T cells in Graves' hyperthyroidism and ophthalmopathy. RNA transcripts yielded amplified TCR beta CDR3 regions. Using the HTBI primer set, a first-round RT-PCR was run on the TCR CDR3. TCRdb reprocessed the multiplex PCR reads with MiXCR, giving one entry per CDR3 protein. Of around 350,000 distinct CDR3 sequences in the sample, about 20% were seen once. Trimming removed 6 bases from V and 6 bases from J, with 16 bases in between. In germline, CDR1 is SGDLS, CDR2 YYNGEE. There are 14 residues in the CDR3.

The sample was blood. This receptor was identified in a woman aged 18 to 35 with Graves' hyperthyroidism. This chain uses TRBV9 with TRBJ1-5; D is possibly TRBD1 (5 bases). The CDR3, as DNA: TGTGCCAGCAATGTAGACGGGGCGAGTCAGCCCCAGCATTTT. Its protein is CASNVDGASQPQHF.